This T cell receptor beta chain originates from a study of blood T cell repertoires in COVID-19. Study at large: In each case, the material was cDNA or gDNA derived from T cells, B-cell-depleted T cells, or PBMCs.

This clone was seen only once. In the original analysis: How many nucleated cells were present was estimated from reference gene primer amplification. Sequencing used immunoSEQ multiplex PCR; TCRdb keeps in-frame clones, though not all of them. V, J and clone size derive from that table, while D and trimming were established from the DNA sequence. Among a few hundred thousand clones listed, 80% to 90% were seen once. After removal of 1 base from V and 2 bases from J, the junction contained 2 bases not matched to a gene. Germline loops: CDR1 MGHRA, CDR2 YSYEKL. This CDR3 has 16 residues. The material sequenced was peripheral blood. The origin of this receptor is a woman in her fifties or sixties who had recovered from COVID-19. The J gene is TRBJ2-3, the V gene TRBV4-1; 11 nucleotides align to TRBD2. Written as DNA, the CDR3 is TGCGCCAGCAGCCAAGTTAGCGGGGGGGTCACAGATACGCAGTATTTT. Translation gives CASSQVSGGVTDTQYF.